Listed below are T cell receptor beta chains from one sample, sequenced in a study of CD8 T cells in ankylosing spondylitis. MiXCR, run by TCRdb on the 5' RACE reads, gives a single entry per CDR3 protein. The sample lists some 350,000 distinct CDR3 sequences; roughly 15% were seen once. Material: blood, either unsorted or a sorted T cell fraction (not recorded which). The receptors originated from a male donor with ankylosing spondylitis or in good health (not recorded which). The CDR3 runs from the conserved cysteine through the conserved F or W. D genes are given only for firm matches. A row's size may be missing; if present it is once, few, many or a size class.

TRBJ2-1,many,NA,TRBV5-1,CASRDSFYNEQFF,TGCGCCAGCAGGGACAGTTTCTACAATGAGCAGTTCTTC
TRBJ1-1,NA,NA,TRBV20-1,CSAVQGGTFF,TGCAGTGCGGTACAGGGAGGGACTTTCTTT
TRBJ2-3,NA,TRBD2,TRBV6-1,CASSRSSGVGTDTQYF,TGTGCCAGCAGCCGTTCGAGCGGGGTGGGTACAGATACGCAGTATTTT
TRBJ2-4,NA,TRBD1,TRBV11-2,CASSLGDRGPPGYF,TGTGCCAGCAGCTTAGGGGACAGGGGGCCTCCGGGATACTTC
TRBJ1-2,few,NA,TRBV7-9,CASRPAGAIVGYTF,TGTGCCAGCAGGCCGGCCGGGGCCATCGTTGGCTACACCTTC
TRBJ2-7,NA,TRBD2,TRBV5-1,CASSLVGGTDEQYF,TGCGCCAGCAGCTTGGTGGGAGGGACGGACGAGCAGTACTTC
TRBJ2-3,many,TRBD2,TRBV6-1,CASIKRGGTDTQYF,TGTGCCAGCATCAAGCGGGGGGGTACAGATACGCAGTATTTT
TRBJ2-1,NA,NA,TRBV20-1,CSAPRPLGDYNEQFF,TGCAGTGCTCCCCGCCCGTTGGGAGACTACAATGAGCAGTTCTTC
TRBJ2-2,few,NA,TRBV11-2,CASSFRNLGGSGELFF,TGTGCCAGCAGCTTTCGAAATCTCGGAGGGTCCGGGGAGCTGTTTTTT
TRBJ2-1,many,NA,TRBV9,CASSVSGANEQFF,TGTGCCAGCAGCGTCTCCGGGGCCAATGAGCAGTTCTTC
TRBJ1-2,few,NA,TRBV7-2,CASSSAFPSGYTF,TGTGCCAGCAGCTCGGCCTTCCCGAGTGGCTACACCTTC
TRBJ2-3,few,TRBD1,TRBV24-1,CATSDRQGRTDTQYF,TGTGCCACCAGCGACCGACAGGGTAGAACAGATACGCAGTATTTT
TRBJ1-1,NA,NA,TRBV11-2,CASSYMGGDTEAFF,TGTGCCAGCAGCTATATGGGGGGGGACACTGAAGCTTTCTTT
TRBJ2-7,NA,NA,TRBV29-1,CSVDQGTPYEQYF,TGCAGCGTCGACCAAGGGACTCCCTACGAGCAGTACTTC
TRBJ1-2,many,NA,TRBV7-2,CASSLSGQFYGYTF,TGTGCCAGCAGCTTGTCCGGACAGTTTTATGGCTACACCTTC
TRBJ1-1,NA,NA,TRBV4-2,CASSQSGWGNTEAFF,TGTGCCAGCAGCCAATCGGGGTGGGGGAACACTGAAGCTTTCTTT
TRBJ2-5,NA,TRBD1,TRBV7-9,CASSRGQGSPTQYF,TGTGCCAGCAGCCGTGGACAGGGGAGTCCGACCCAGTACTTC
TRBJ2-1,NA,TRBD2,TRBV2,CASSEVTAGGNNEQFF,TGTGCCAGCAGTGAGGTGACAGCGGGGGGGAACAATGAGCAGTTCTTC
TRBJ2-3,few,TRBD2,TRBV12-3/TRBV12-4,CASRRGGTSRTDTQYF,TGTGCCAGCAGACGAGGGGGGACTAGTAGGACAGATACGCAGTATTTT
TRBJ1-2,few,NA,TRBV29-1,CSVPEDGYTF,TGCAGCGTGCCCGAGGATGGCTACACCTTC
TRBJ2-5,many,NA,TRBV5-1,CASSLLTDQETQYF,TGCGCCAGCAGCTTGTTGACAGACCAAGAGACCCAGTACTTC
TRBJ2-3,few,NA,TRBV12-3/TRBV12-4,CASSSPGTVSTDTQYF,TGTGCCAGCAGTTCCCCCGGGACTGTAAGCACAGATACGCAGTATTTT
TRBJ1-1,NA,TRBD1,TRBV12-3/TRBV12-4,CASSGTGVGTEAFF,TGTGCCAGCAGTGGGACAGGGGTTGGAACTGAAGCTTTCTTT
TRBJ2-1,few,NA,TRBV5-1,CASSWGDPGQFF,TGCGCCAGCAGCTGGGGGGACCCCGGGCAGTTCTTC
TRBJ2-1,few,TRBD2,TRBV12-3/TRBV12-4,CASSFSPLTSGRHEQFF,TGTGCCAGCAGTTTTTCCCCATTGACTAGCGGGAGGCACGAGCAGTTCTTC
TRBJ2-7,many,NA,TRBV6-5,CASSYGGGGISSYEQYF,TGTGCCAGCAGTTACGGTGGTGGCGGAATAAGCTCCTACGAGCAGTACTTC
TRBJ2-1,NA,TRBD2,TRBV5-1,CASSIPLAGGHNEQFF,TGCGCCAGCAGCATCCCCCTAGCGGGAGGCCACAATGAGCAGTTCTTC
TRBJ2-7,many,NA,TRBV6-1,CASSRQGRNEQYF,TGTGCCAGCAGCCGCCAGGGTCGCAACGAGCAGTACTTC
TRBJ1-4,many,NA,TRBV27,CASSPGRQSEKLFF,TGTGCCAGCAGTCCTGGACGCCAATCAGAAAAACTGTTTTTT
TRBJ2-7,few,NA,TRBV30,CAWSSEAYEQYF,TGTGCCTGGAGTAGTGAAGCCTACGAGCAGTACTTC
TRBJ1-2,few,NA,TRBV5-6,CASNPGRFYGYTF,TGTGCCAGCAACCCTGGGCGGTTTTATGGCTACACCTTC
TRBJ2-2,NA,NA,TRBV12-5,CASGTRGSTGELFF,TGTGCTAGTGGTACCCGGGGCTCCACCGGGGAGCTGTTTTTT
TRBJ1-4,few,NA,TRBV10-3,CAISESMDEKLFF,TGTGCCATCAGTGAGTCGATGGATGAAAAACTGTTTTTT
TRBJ2-3,many,NA,TRBV3-1,CASAPRVTDTQYF,TGTGCCAGCGCACCGAGGGTCACAGATACGCAGTATTTT
TRBJ2-1,NA,TRBD2,TRBV5-1,CASSLGGSSGYNEQFF,TGCGCCAGCAGCTTGGGGGGCTCTAGCGGTTACAATGAGCAGTTCTTC
TRBJ2-2,NA,NA,TRBV24-1,CATSEASGSTGELFF,TGTGCCACCAGTGAGGCTTCAGGGTCCACCGGGGAGCTGTTTTTT
TRBJ1-5,few,NA,TRBV7-2,CASSLRPADQPQHF,TGTGCCAGCAGCCTAAGACCAGCAGATCAGCCCCAGCATTTT
TRBJ2-3,NA,TRBD2,TRBV20-1,CSAKRGGSTDTQYF,TGCAGTGCAAAGCGGGGGGGGAGCACAGATACGCAGTATTTT
TRBJ2-5,NA,NA,TRBV3-1,CASSQVSKTQYF,TGTGCCAGCAGCCAAGTCTCCAAGACCCAGTACTTC
TRBJ1-6,few,NA,TRBV20-1,CSARDRRSTYNSPLHF,TGCAGTGCTAGAGATCGGAGGAGCACCTATAATTCACCCCTCCACTTT
TRBJ2-7,few,NA,TRBV11-2,CASSLVSRPYEQYF,TGTGCCAGCAGCTTAGTTTCCAGGCCCTACGAGCAGTACTTC
TRBJ2-7,NA,NA,TRBV18,CASSPGPGVLEQYF,TGTGCCAGCTCACCAGGGCCAGGGGTGCTCGAGCAGTACTTC
TRBJ2-7,few,TRBD2,TRBV7-4,CASSLGLALSSYEQYF,TGTGCCAGCAGCTTAGGACTAGCGCTTAGCTCCTACGAGCAGTACTTC
TRBJ2-3,few,TRBD1,TRBV20-1,CSARGQGADTQYF,TGCAGTGCTAGAGGCCAGGGGGCAGATACGCAGTATTTT
TRBJ2-7,few,TRBD2,TRBV20-1,CSARDGRGDYEQYF,TGCAGTGCTAGAGATGGGCGGGGGGACTACGAGCAGTACTTC
TRBJ2-7,few,NA,TRBV2,CASQPDSPYEQYF,TGTGCCAGTCAACCAGACAGTCCCTACGAGCAGTACTTC
TRBJ2-3,few,TRBD2,TRBV11-2,CASSPRLAGGPYSTDTQYF,TGTGCCAGCAGCCCCCGACTAGCGGGGGGGCCCTATAGCACAGATACGCAGTATTTT
TRBJ2-7,NA,TRBD1,TRBV20-1,CCATPQGAGSFLYEQYF,TGCTGTGCTACCCCTCAGGGGGCAGGGAGTTTCCTCTACGAGCAGTACTTC
TRBJ2-2,NA,NA,TRBV2,CASSEMGYTGELFF,TGTGCCAGCAGTGAAATGGGATACACCGGGGAGCTGTTTTTT
TRBJ2-3,few,TRBD2,TRBV4-2,CASSPQRGAGDTQYF,TGTGCCAGCAGTCCTCAGCGGGGGGCCGGGGATACGCAGTATTTT
TRBJ1-1,few,NA,TRBV11-3,CASSGYNTEAFF,TGTGCCAGCAGCGGGTATAACACTGAAGCTTTCTTT
TRBJ2-3,many,NA,TRBV20-1,CSAREGSRGTDTQYF,TGCAGTGCTAGAGAAGGTTCCAGGGGCACAGATACGCAGTATTTT
TRBJ2-3,NA,NA,TRBV5-1,CATHGDYTQYF,TGCGCCACCCACGGGGATTATACGCAGTATTTT
TRBJ1-2,NA,TRBD1,TRBV5-4,CASSADRGMALDGYTF,TGTGCCAGCAGCGCGGACAGGGGGATGGCATTAGATGGCTACACCTTC
TRBJ1-1,few,NA,TRBV12-3/TRBV12-4,CASSLYGQGYMNTEAFF,TGTGCCAGCAGCCTCTATGGGCAGGGGTACATGAACACTGAAGCTTTCTTT
TRBJ2-7,few,TRBD2,TRBV3-1,CASSQEGGSHEQYF,TGTGCCAGCAGCCAAGAGGGCGGGAGCCACGAGCAGTACTTC
TRBJ2-2,NA,TRBD2,TRBV12-3/TRBV12-4,CASSRGGPNTGELFF,TGTGCCAGCAGCCGCGGGGGGCCGAACACCGGGGAGCTGTTTTTT